These T cell receptor beta chains were read from a single sample in a study of CD8 T cells in Susac syndrome. TCRdb analysed the immunoSEQ multiplex PCR reads with MiXCR anew, one entry per CDR3 protein. The sample yields 200,000 or so distinct CDR3 sequences, approximately 95% seen once. Sample: CD4+ T cells from PBMCs. These receptors came from a human donor with multiple sclerosis. CDR3s include the opening cysteine and the closing phenylalanine or tryptophan. The order of the fields is J gene, V gene, D gene, clone size, CDR3 DNA, CDR3 protein. A D gene is named only where the DNA matches it firmly. The size of a clone is reported for some rows only, either as once, few or many, or as a class for expanded clones.

TRBJ1-5	TRBV5-1	NA	NA	TGCGCCAGCAGGCTGGAAGGGGAAGATACTCAGCCCCAGCATTTT	CASRLEGEDTQPQHF
TRBJ2-1	TRBV5-6	NA	NA	TGTGCCAGCAGCTTTCTTGGGGTTTCGGGGGAGTTCTTC	CASSFLGVSGEFF
TRBJ1-1	TRBV27	TRBD1	NA	TGTGCCAGCCGACAGGGAAGGAACACTGAAGCTTTCTTT	CASRQGRNTEAFF
TRBJ2-1	TRBV7-9	NA	NA	TGTGCCACCCCGGGAGCGGTTTACAATGAGCAGTTCTTC	CATPGAVYNEQFF
TRBJ2-3	TRBV29-1	TRBD2	NA	TGCAGCGTTGGGGGAGTTAGCGGGGGTCGGGATACGCAGTATTTT	CSVGGVSGGRDTQYF
TRBJ2-5	TRBV18	TRBD2	NA	TGTGCCAGCTCACCCCGACTAGCGGGGGGGCAGGACTTC	CASSPRLAGGQDF
TRBJ2-3	TRBV6-4	NA	NA	TGTGCCAGCAGTGACTCGTTGCAAGATACGCAGTATTTT	CASSDSLQDTQYF
TRBJ1-2	TRBV30	NA	once	TGTGCCTGGAGTGGATCGAGGCTCAACTATGGCTACACCTTC	CAWSGSRLNYGYTF
TRBJ1-6	TRBV5-1	TRBD1	NA	TGCGCCAGCAGGCTGGGGACAGGGCGGAATTCACCCCTCCACTTT	CASRLGTGRNSPLHF
TRBJ2-3	TRBV29-1	NA	NA	TGCAGCGTTGGCGGGGCCAGCACAGATACGCAGTATTTT	CSVGGASTDTQYF
TRBJ2-1	TRBV15	NA	NA	TGTGCCACCAGCGGAGACCAAGGCGGCCCCGTGCAGTTCTTC	CATSGDQGGPVQFF
TRBJ2-3	TRBV5-1	NA	NA	TGCGCCAGCAGCTCGGATCCGCTAAGCACAGATACGCAGTATTTT	CASSSDPLSTDTQYF
TRBJ2-2	TRBV6-2/TRBV6-3	NA	NA	TGTGCCAGCAGTTACTCTGGAGGGAACACCGGGGAGCTGTTTTTT	CASSYSGGNTGELFF
TRBJ2-7	TRBV29-1	TRBD1	NA	TGCAGCGTCCTGACAGGGGGCTACGAGCAGTACTTC	CSVLTGGYEQYF
TRBJ2-7	TRBV20-1	NA	NA	TGCAGTGCTAGAGATGGGTCTAGGGTGGACGAGCAGTACTTC	CSARDGSRVDEQYF
TRBJ2-3	TRBV20-1	TRBD1	NA	TGCAGTGCAACCGGGACAGGGGACCTCACAGATACGCAGTATTTT	CSATGTGDLTDTQYF
TRBJ2-7	TRBV9	NA	NA	TGTGCCAGCAGCGAGGGGGAGGGTCTCTCCTACGAGCAGTACTTC	CASSEGEGLSYEQYF
TRBJ1-1	TRBV12-3/TRBV12-4	NA	NA	TGTGCCAGCAGTTACAGGACTGGGAACACTGAAGCTTTCTTT	CASSYRTGNTEAFF
TRBJ1-1	TRBV7-3	NA	NA	TGTGCCAGCAGCTTAACGAGCGGGATGAACACTGAAGCTTTCTTT	CASSLTSGMNTEAFF
TRBJ2-6	TRBV9	TRBD1	NA	TGTGCCAGCAGCGAACCCCCAGGACAGGGTTTTACTGGGGCCAACGTCCTGACTTTC	CASSEPPGQGFTGANVLTF
TRBJ2-1	TRBV7-3	TRBD1	NA	TGTGCCAGCAGCTCCCAGGGGGCGCAAGGTGGTGATGAGCAGTTCTTC	CASSSQGAQGGDEQFF
TRBJ1-2	TRBV30	TRBD1	once	TGTGCCTGGGTAAACCGGGACAGGCGAGTCAATGGCTACACCTTC	CAWVNRDRRVNGYTF
TRBJ2-7	TRBV11-2	NA	few	TGTGCCAGCAGGCGAAGCTCCTACGAGCAGTACTTC	CASRRSSYEQYF
TRBJ1-2	TRBV10-3	NA	NA	TGTGCCATCAGTGTTCTTGGCTATGGCTACACCTTC	CAISVLGYGYTF
TRBJ1-5	TRBV28	NA	NA	TGTGCCAGCCGTCATGGAGGCGGCGGTCAGCCCCAGCATTTT	CASRHGGGGQPQHF
TRBJ1-6	TRBV4-2	NA	once	TGTGCCAGCAGCCACTCAGTTCGGTCACCCCTCCACTTT	CASSHSVRSPLHF
TRBJ2-1	TRBV20-1	TRBD1	NA	TGCAGTGCTAGGATGAAGGGGGCCCCCTACAATGAGCAGTTCTTC	CSARMKGAPYNEQFF
TRBJ1-5	TRBV18	NA	few	TGTGCCAGCTCAACCCCAAACCAGCCCCAGCATTTT	CASSTPNQPQHF
TRBJ1-2	TRBV9	TRBD1	NA	TGTGCCAGCAGCGCCACGGACAGGAATAACTATGGCTACACCTTC	CASSATDRNNYGYTF
TRBJ2-7	TRBV20-1	TRBD2	NA	TGCAGTGCTAGTTCGGAGGGTATAAGTGGGAGGGCCTACGAGCAGTACTTC	CSASSEGISGRAYEQYF
TRBJ2-1	TRBV12-3/TRBV12-4	TRBD2	once	TGTGCCAGCAGGGACACTAGCGGGGGCGCCTCACACCTCTACAATGAGCAGTTCTTC	CASRDTSGGASHLYNEQFF
TRBJ1-1	TRBV3-1	NA	NA	TGTGCCAGCAGCCAAGAGGCAGGGCCGAGAACTGAAGCTTTCTTT	CASSQEAGPRTEAFF
TRBJ1-4	TRBV30	NA	NA	TGTGCCTCGACAGGAGCTAATGAAAAACTGTTTTTT	CASTGANEKLFF
TRBJ2-7	TRBV3-1	NA	NA	TGTGCCAGCAGCCAATCCCCGGGCCAGTTCTACGAGCAGTACTTC	CASSQSPGQFYEQYF
TRBJ2-2	TRBV4-2	NA	NA	TGTGCCAGCAGCCAAGCTCGCGGGACGGGGAACACCGGGGAGCTGTTTTTT	CASSQARGTGNTGELFF
TRBJ2-7	TRBV29-1	TRBD1	NA	TGCAGCGCTACCGACAGGGAGGAGCAGTACTTC	CSATDREEQYF
TRBJ1-2	TRBV3-1	NA	NA	TGTGCCAGCAGCCCAATCTTGACCGGGACACTTAACTATGGCTACACCTTC	CASSPILTGTLNYGYTF
TRBJ2-3	TRBV7-8	NA	NA	TGTGCCAGCAGCTCTTACGGGCCCTCGGAGAATACGCAGTATTTT	CASSSYGPSENTQYF
TRBJ1-2	TRBV12-3/TRBV12-4	TRBD1	NA	TGTGCCAGCAGTGCGGACAGGGTCTATGGCTACACCTTC	CASSADRVYGYTF
TRBJ2-7	TRBV11-1	TRBD2	NA	TGTGCCAGCAGCTTAAGCGGGGGGCCCTACGAGCAGTACTTC	CASSLSGGPYEQYF
TRBJ1-6	TRBV12-3/TRBV12-4	NA	few	TGTGCCAGCAGTTTATGGGGGGATAATTCACCCCTCCACTTT	CASSLWGDNSPLHF
TRBJ2-7	TRBV20-1	TRBD2	NA	TGCAGTGCTAGCCCGGGGGGGGCCTCCGAGCAGTACTTC	CSASPGGASEQYF
TRBJ1-1	TRBV7-3	NA	NA	TGTGCCAGCAGCTTCCAATCTCACACTGAAGCTTTCTTT	CASSFQSHTEAFF
TRBJ1-2	TRBV29-1	NA	NA	TGCAGCGTTGAAGAACGGGGCCTGGGCGGCTACACCTTC	CSVEERGLGGYTF
TRBJ1-6	TRBV15	NA	once	TGTGCCACCAGCAGAGTAGACAGAGATAATTCACCCCTCCACTTT	CATSRVDRDNSPLHF
TRBJ2-3	TRBV20-1	TRBD2	NA	TGCAGTGCTAGTCTTACGGGGGGGCGCACAGATACGCAGTATTTT	CSASLTGGRTDTQYF
TRBJ1-5	TRBV18	TRBD1	NA	TGTGCCAGCTCACCAGGAGACAGGGGGCTTTATAGCAATCAGCCCCAGCATTTT	CASSPGDRGLYSNQPQHF
TRBJ1-2	TRBV23-1	NA	NA	TGCGCCAGCAGCAACCTCACGGGGGCTGGGGGCTACACCTTC	CASSNLTGAGGYTF